The 27 T cell receptor beta chains below all came from one sample that was sequenced in a study of cytomegalovirus exposure and HLA in healthy donors. It was with 60 Vbeta and 13 Jbeta primers that the PCR ran. TCRdb's table, derived via immunoSEQ multiplex PCR, lists solely in-frame clones and lacks some. Here the sample spans around 120,000 clones, less than 80% being singletons. The sequenced sample consisted of PBMCs. These receptors all stem from a woman in her thirties or forties in good health and CMV-seropositive.

This chain joins TRBV6-4 and TRBJ2-1; D perhaps matches TRBD2 (6 bases). This CDR3 spans 14 amino acids. Germline lookup yields CDR1 MRHNA and CDR2 SNTAGT. V lost 2 bases to trimming and J lost 5 bases, with 10 bases between them. DNA for the CDR3: TGTGCCAGCAGTGACGGGGGGAGCCACAATGAGCAGTTCTTC. It is translated as CASSDGGSHNEQFF.

V usage is TRBV4-2 and J usage is TRBJ2-3; 13 bases align to TRBD2. Per germline, CDR1 LGHNA and CDR2 YNFKEQ. The CDR3 loop spans 19 amino acids. Trimming cost V 3 bases and J 2 bases; bases outside gene matches: 11. CDR3 in amino acids: CASSQPGLAGSGDTDTQYF. The CDR3 nucleotides read TGTGCCAGCAGCCAGCCGGGACTAGCGGGATCGGGAGACACAGATACGCAGTATTTT.

About this clone: The junction and the germline gene differ at one end; a read error may be behind it. This sequence joins TRBV7-9 and TRBJ1-4; 7 bases align to TRBD1. This CDR3 comprises 17 residues. Germline V gene data show CDR1 as SEHNR and CDR2 as FQNEAQ (reference sequence). This CDR3 is CSSSPGTDPSTNEKLFF. The CDR3 nucleotides are TGTTCCAGCAGCCCCGGGACAGATCCATCAACTAATGAAAAACTGTTTTTT.

CDR3 DNA sequence: TGTGCCTGGGGTCTGGGACTTGGAAACACCATATATTTT. Amino acid sequence: CAWGLGLGNTIYF. This chain uses TRBV30 with TRBJ1-3, with a weak D call TRBD1 (5 bases). The CDR3 length is 13 residues. The V end lost 5 bases, the J end lost 3 bases, and 11 bases lay between the germline ends. Germline V lookup: CDR1 GTSNPN, CDR2 SVGIG (reference sequence).

This clone was picked up one time. V is TRBV6-7 and J is TRBJ1-3; D gene unclear. TRBV6-7 is an open reading frame, and its role is uncertain. The CDR3 is 16 amino acids. With 0 bases removed from V and 2 bases from J, the gap between germline ends came to 11 bases. The CDR3 sequence is CASSYSFSLAGNTIYF. The CDR3 nucleotides read TGTGCCAGCAGTTACTCGTTTTCGTTAGCTGGAAACACCATATATTTT.

The rearrangement joins TRBV5-1 to TRBJ2-7; perhaps TRBD2 as D (6 bases). V lost 4 bases to trimming and J lost 1 base, with 15 bases between them. This CDR3 is built from 15 residues. Germline loops: CDR1 SGHRS, CDR2 YFSETQ. CDR3 protein: CASSLGDGGSYEQYF. Written as DNA, the CDR3 is TGCGCCAGCAGCCTGGGGGACGGGGGTTCCTACGAGCAGTACTTC.

The chain recombines TRBV25-1 with TRBJ2-2; D not resolved. The germline gives CDR1 MGHDK, CDR2 SYGVNS. The V end was cut by 1 base, the J end by 1 base, with 4 bases between. CDR3 size: 14 residues. The CDR3 bases are TGTGCCAGCAGTGAATTAGAGAACACCGGGGAGCTGTTTTTT. Translating gives CASSELENTGELFF. Looking up the rest from reference TRBV25-1 and TRBJ2-2 gives the full variable domain: EADIYQTPRYLVIGTGKKITLECSQTMGHDKMYWYQQDPGMELHLIHYSYGVNSTEKGDLSSESTVSRIRTEHFPLTLESARPSHTSQYLCASSELENTGELFFGEGSRLTVL.

This clone was counted once. The chain links TRBV2 to TRBJ2-1; TRBD1 aligns across 8 bases. This CDR3 is built from 14 residues. After removal of 4 bases from V and 8 bases from J, the junction contained 7 bases not matched to a gene. Germline V gene sequence: CDR1 SNHLY, CDR2 FYNNEI. CDR3 DNA: TGTGCCAGCAGTGCCGACAGGGGAGGCGATGAGCAGTTCTTC. It yields the protein CASSADRGGDEQFF.

The rearrangement joins TRBV10-1 to TRBJ1-2, with TRBD1 matching 8 bases. In germline, CDR1 is WNHNN, CDR2 SYGVQD (reference sequence). The V segment lost 6 bases and the J segment 5 bases; nucleotides outside the gene matches: 11. The CDR3 sequence is 15 residues long. The CDR3 loop reads CASSQRTDRVYGYTF. The CDR3 DNA reads TGCGCCAGCAGCCAACGTACGGACAGGGTTTATGGCTACACCTTC.

The chain recombines TRBV28 with TRBJ2-5, with 7 nucleotides matching TRBD1. The CDR3 consists of 14 residues. Looked up from germline, CDR1 is MDHEN and CDR2 is SYDVKM. Germline trimming cut 1 base from V and 5 bases from J; bases unmatched to any gene: 4. CDR3 bases: TGTGCCAGCAGTTTATTTGACAGGGAGGAGACCCAGTACTTC. Its protein is CASSLFDREETQYF.

This chain uses TRBV7-2 with TRBJ2-7; the D gene is possibly TRBD2 (6 bases). V lost 0 bases and J 3 bases, leaving 18 bases between the germline ends. The germline CDR1 and CDR2 sequences are SGHTA and FQGNSA. The CDR3 contains 17 residues. The DNA of the CDR3 is TGTGCCAGCAGCTTAGCCCCGGGACTCTCATCGGTCTACGAGCAGTACTTC. Its translation: CASSLAPGLSSVYEQYF.

Worth noting for this clone: Because it lacks the conserved phenylalanine or tryptophan at the end, this CDR3 is likely a read error. The chain has TRBV6-5 and TRBJ2-3; 12 positions match TRBD2. The length of the CDR3 is 16 residues. The germline gives CDR1 MNHEY, CDR2 SVGAGI. V trimming: 2 bases; J trimming: 6 bases; junction bases outside the gene matches: 6. CDR3 protein: CASSYQSLAGGDTQYL. The CDR3 DNA is TGTGCCAGCAGTTACCAGTCGCTAGCGGGAGGGGATACGCAGTATCTT.

The sample holds a few counts of this clone. The CDR3 sequence: CASSYLTSGAHREQYF. CDR3 in DNA: TGTGCCAGCAGTTACCTGACTAGCGGGGCGCACCGGGAGCAGTACTTC. The chain joins TRBV6-5 to TRBJ2-7; 11 bases agree with TRBD2. The V gene's germline CDR1 is MNHEY and CDR2 SVGAGI. The CDR3 covers 16 residues. Unmatched junction bases numbered 10, after V lost 2 bases and J lost 7 bases.

V usage is TRBV28 and J usage is TRBJ1-1, with 7 positions matching TRBD1. V was clipped by 6 bases and J by 1 base; unmatched bases: 8. This CDR3 comprises 15 residues. CDR1 MDHEN and CDR2 SYDVKM come from the germline V gene. DNA for the CDR3: TGTGCCAGCAGCTTAGGGGGCGAGTCGAACACTGAAGCTTTCTTT. This encodes CASSLGGESNTEAFF. The complete variable domain, with remaining parts taken from reference TRBV28 and TRBJ1-1, reads DVKVTQSSRYLVKRTGEKVFLECVQDMDHENMFWYRQDPGLGLRLIYFSYDVKMKEKGDIPEGYSVSREKKERFSLILESASTNQTSMYLCASSLGGESNTEAFFGQGTRLTVV.

The chain has TRBV9 and TRBJ1-4, with 7 bases that match TRBD1. The V gene end was trimmed by 2 bases and the J gene end by 8 bases; junction bases not matched to a gene: 9. This CDR3 comprises 15 residues. Germline V gene lookup returns CDR1 SGDLS and CDR2 YYNGEE. The CDR3 here is CASSVQGVTGEKLFF. CDR3 nucleotides: TGTGCCAGCAGCGTTCAGGGGGTCACGGGGGAAAAACTGTTTTTT.

J is TRBJ1-2 and V is TRBV5-1, with 8 bases identical to TRBD1. The CDR3 covers 15 residues. The ends lost 4 bases at V and 9 bases at J; junction bases unmatched: 14. Germline V gives CDR1 SGHRS, CDR2 YFSETQ. As DNA, the CDR3 is TGCGCCAGCAGCGTTAGGACAGGGAACCCCCTCAGCTACACCTTC. Translated: CASSVRTGNPLSYTF.

The gene calls are TRBV6-1 and TRBJ2-1, with TRBD2 matching 7 bases. The CDR3 totals 15 residues. J gave up 5 bases and V 7 bases, and 11 bases lay outside the gene matches. Germline CDR1 MNHNS, CDR2 SASEGT. CDR3 amino acids: CASTVRLAENNEQFF. CDR3 nucleotide sequence: TGTGCCAGCACTGTACGACTAGCAGAGAACAATGAGCAGTTCTTC.

The CDR3 coding sequence is TGCAGCGTTGCGGGGGGAGGTATCGAGCAGTACTTC. It translates to CSVAGGGIEQYF. This chain connects TRBV29-1 to TRBJ2-7, with 7 bases matching TRBD2. The germline V gene has CDR1 SQVTM and CDR2 ANQGSEA. Unmatched junction bases numbered 6, after V lost 4 bases and J lost 6 bases. The CDR3 has 12 amino acids.

The gene calls are TRBV9 and TRBJ2-2, with D maybe TRBD1 (6 bases). CDR3 size: 16 residues. CDR1 is SGDLS and CDR2 is YYNGEE in the germline V gene. V lost 3 bases and J 5 bases, leaving 17 bases between the germline ends. CDR3 DNA: TGTGCCAGCAGCGGGGGGCGTGGGGAATGGACCGGGGAGCTGTTTTTT. Translation gives CASSGGRGEWTGELFF.

A few counts support this clone. The CDR3 region is CASSAPDIRNEQFF. In DNA, the CDR3 is TGTGCCAGCAGCGCCCCAGATATCAGGAATGAGCAGTTCTTC. V and J are TRBV9 and TRBJ2-1; D is unclear. The CDR3 extends over 14 amino acids. Trimming pared 3 bases from V and 7 bases from J, leaving 14 bases between. Per germline, CDR1 SGDLS and CDR2 YYNGEE.

The count of this clone is one. The chain couples TRBV4-3 to TRBJ2-3; TRBD2 aligns across 11 bases. The CDR3 length is 18 residues. J was trimmed by 1 base and V by 0 bases; bases with no gene match: 6. Germline V lookup: CDR1 LGHNA, CDR2 YSLEER. CDR3 bases: TGCGCCAGCAGCCAAGAGGTAGCGGGAGGGCCCCGCACAGATACGCAGTATTTT. Protein sequence: CASSQEVAGGPRTDTQYF.

The CDR3 sequence is CASSQDGVPAGLATYNEQFF. The CDR3 DNA follows: TGTGCCAGCAGCCAAGACGGGGTCCCCGCTGGACTAGCGACCTACAATGAGCAGTTCTTC. This chain connects TRBV4-2 to TRBJ2-1, with 9 positions matching TRBD2. The CDR3 runs 20 residues. Trimming cost V 0 bases and J 2 bases; bases outside gene matches: 14. Germline V gene data show CDR1 as LGHNA and CDR2 as YNFKEQ.

CDR3 in amino acids: CASSPHGRGNSPLHF. In nucleotides, the CDR3 is TGTGCCAGCAGTCCTCATGGGAGGGGGAATTCACCCCTCCACTTT. The chain employs TRBV28 and TRBJ1-6; tentative D call: TRBD1 (6 bases). V was shortened by 5 bases and J by 7 bases, with 15 bases between the two germline ends. Germline V gene sequence: CDR1 MDHEN, CDR2 SYDVKM. The CDR3 sequence is 15 residues long.

The chain is built from TRBV11-2 and TRBJ2-7; 11 nucleotides match TRBD2. Germline V gives CDR1 SGHAT, CDR2 FQNNGV. Unmatched junction bases numbered 12, after V lost 6 bases and J lost 5 bases. This CDR3 contains 16 residues. The CDR3 reads CASSSTRTSGRNEQYF. CDR3 nucleotide sequence: TGTGCCAGCAGTTCGACCCGGACTAGCGGGCGGAACGAGCAGTACTTC. Combining the CDR3 with reference TRBV11-2 and TRBJ2-7 gives the whole variable domain EAGVAQSPRYKIIEKRQSVAFWCNPISGHATLYWYQQILGQGPKLLIQFQNNGVVDDSQLPKDRFSAERLKGVDSTLKIQPAKLEDSAVYLCASSSTRTSGRNEQYFGPGTRLTVT.

The chain couples TRBV27 to TRBJ2-7, with TRBD2 matching over 7 bases. J lost 4 bases, V lost 8 bases, and 8 bases had no gene match. The germline CDR1 and CDR2 sequences are MNHEY and SMNVEV (reference sequence). The CDR3 has 13 residues. The CDR3 protein is CASGRGDSYEQYF. The CDR3 region has the DNA TGTGCCAGCGGCCGGGGGGATAGTTACGAGCAGTACTTC.

This clone was picked up a small number of times. The chain has TRBV5-4 and TRBJ1-2; D is perhaps TRBD1 (5 bases). Germline values: CDR1 SGHNT, CDR2 YYREEE (reference sequence). The CDR3 contains 16 residues. Trimming pared 4 bases from V and 5 bases from J, leaving 21 bases between. The chain's CDR3 is CASSGYDSALRYGYTF. The CDR3 nucleotides read TGTGCCAGCAGCGGGTACGACAGTGCTCTTAGGTATGGCTACACCTTC.

The chain couples TRBV7-2 to TRBJ2-7, with 9 bases fitting TRBD2. This CDR3 comprises 14 residues. In germline, CDR1 is SGHTA, CDR2 FQGNSA. V lost 8 bases and J lost 4; bases outside the gene matches: 9. CDR3 in DNA: TGTGCCAGCGGGGTTAGCGGGAGAGCTTACGAGCAGTACTTC. Encoded protein: CASGVSGRAYEQYF.